The entry below gives a single T cell receptor (beta chain) sequence along with its context. Here immunoSEQ multiplex PCR was the method, and the copy in TCRdb shows in-frame clones only, minus some. The table lists some 300,000 clones, roughly 89% of them singletons. Trimming took 3 bases from V and 0 from J, leaving 12 bases between them. Germline CDR1 and CDR2: KGHSH and LQKENI. The CDR3 spans 16 residues. This entry belongs to a study of blood T cell repertoires in COVID-19. The specimen was PBMCs or T cells enriched from blood (not recorded which). The V gene is TRBV18, the J gene TRBJ2-1; no clear D. This TCR derives from a woman aged 50 to 65 who had been exposed to COVID-19. CDR3 bases: TGTGCCAGCTCACCTTGGATTTCGGGCTCCTACAATGAGCAGTTCTTC. As protein: CASSPWISGSYNEQFF.